This TCR beta chain is from a study of control samples from healthy donors and cancer patients. From germline, CDR1 is SGHRS and CDR2 YFSETQ. V was clipped by 0 bases and J by 7 bases, with 10 bases between them. CDR3 size: 13 residues. Repertoires were generated with immunoSEQ multiplex PCR, while TCRdb's copy carries only in-frame clones and drops some. This sample has roughly 130,000 clones; more than 70% occur once, and the top ten carry more than 2.5%. The chain employs TRBV5-1 and TRBJ1-2; D is unresolved. Sequencing was carried out using blood. This TCR was sampled from a man aged 50 to 60 in good health. The CDR3 protein is CASSLGGVGGYTF. CDR3 DNA: TGCGCCAGCAGCTTGGGCGGGGTAGGTGGCTACACCTTC. Full variable domain (outside the CDR3, taken from reference TRBV5-1 and TRBJ1-2): KAGVTQTPRYLIKTRGQQVTLSCSPISGHRSVSWYQQTPGQGLQFLFEYFSETQRNKGNFPGRFSGRQFSNSRSEMNVSTLELGDSALYLCASSLGGVGGYTFGSGTRLTVV.